One and the same sample provided the 20 T cell receptor beta chains below, sequenced in a study of blood T cell repertoires in COVID-19. The method was immunoSEQ multiplex PCR; TCRdb's version includes in-frame clones alone and lacks a portion of them. The sample shows 150,000 to 250,000 clones, approximately 83% of them seen only once. The specimen was PBMCs or T cells enriched from blood (not recorded which). The receptors come from a middle-aged man who had recovered from COVID-19.

The chain employs TRBV30 and TRBJ2-7; TRBD1 agrees at 9 bases. In germline, CDR1 is GTSNPN, CDR2 SVGIG (reference sequence). V shed 0 bases and J 1 base; nucleotides not matched to a gene: 7. This CDR3 is built from 16 residues. The CDR3 reads CAWSVYGQGPSYEQYF. DNA for the CDR3: TGTGCCTGGAGTGTATACGGACAGGGGCCGTCCTACGAGCAGTACTTC. Combining the CDR3 with reference TRBV30 and TRBJ2-7 gives the whole variable domain SQTIHQWPATLVQPVGSPLSLECTVEGTSNPNLYWYRQAAGRGLQLLFYSVGIGQISSEVPQNLSASRPQDRQFILSSKKLLLSDSGFYLCAWSVYGQGPSYEQYFGPGTRLTVT.

The chain has TRBV2 and TRBJ2-3, with 13 bases identical to TRBD2. This CDR3 has 17 residues. Losses at the gene ends were 6 bases for V and 2 bases for J; bases not matched to a gene: 8. CDR1 is SNHLY and CDR2 is FYNNEI in the germline V gene. The DNA of the CDR3 is TGTGCCAGCAGGGACTTACTAGCGGGGGGGGCCACAGATACGCAGTATTTT. Translating it yields CASRDLLAGGATDTQYF.

The chain links TRBV4-3 to TRBJ1-2; 7 bases match TRBD1. The CDR3 is made up of 14 amino acids. V shed 4 bases, J shed 2 bases, and the junction held 4 bases outside the gene matches. CDR1 and CDR2 (germline): LGHNA, YSLEER. Here the CDR3 reads CASSRGRGNYGYTF. CDR3 sequence (DNA): TGCGCCAGCAGCCGCGGCAGGGGGAACTATGGCTACACCTTC.

The rearrangement uses TRBV5-6 and TRBJ2-5; 7 bases fit TRBD1. The germline V gene encodes CDR1 SGHDT and CDR2 YYEEEE. Unmatched junction bases numbered 7, after V lost 4 bases and J lost 4 bases. CDR3 length: 14 residues. The CDR3: CASSPTGSVETQYF. For the CDR3, the DNA is TGTGCCAGCAGCCCGACAGGGTCGGTAGAGACCCAGTACTTC.

This clone showed up just a few times. The chain combines TRBV5-1 with TRBJ2-7; 7 bases agree with TRBD1. The CDR3 extends over 17 amino acids. Trimming at V came to 3 bases and at J to 2 bases, leaving 14 bases not matched to a gene. The germline V gene has CDR1 SGHRS and CDR2 YFSETQ. The chain's CDR3 is CASSSLKDTGTAYEQYF. CDR3 nucleotide sequence: TGCGCCAGCAGCTCCCTGAAAGATACCGGGACAGCCTACGAGCAGTACTTC. The whole variable domain, remainder taken from reference TRBV5-1 and TRBJ2-7, is KAGVTQTPRYLIKTRGQQVTLSCSPISGHRSVSWYQQTPGQGLQFLFEYFSETQRNKGNFPGRFSGRQFSNSRSEMNVSTLELGDSALYLCASSSLKDTGTAYEQYFGPGTRLTVT.

J is TRBJ1-2 and V is TRBV12-3 or TRBV12-4; D is unresolved. Trimming removed 5 bases at V and 8 bases at J, with 9 bases between. This CDR3 is 11 amino acids long. The CDR3 loop reads CASSRLRGYTF. CDR3 nucleotide sequence: TGTGCCAGCAGTAGACTGCGGGGCTACACCTTC.

The V call is TRBV10-3, the J call TRBJ1-1; a possible D gene is TRBD1 (5 bases). Trimming left V 2 bases short and J 0 bases short, with 7 bases between. Germline loops: CDR1 ENHRY, CDR2 SYGVKD. The CDR3 runs to 14 residues. The CDR3 nucleotides read TGTGCCATCAGTGAGGGGGCGATGAACACTGAAGCTTTCTTT. Translation: CAISEGAMNTEAFF.

The count of this clone is one. V usage is TRBV29-1 and J usage is TRBJ1-5, with 9 bases identical to TRBD1. Germline V gene sequence: CDR1 SQVTM, CDR2 ANQGSEA. V dropped 6 bases and J dropped 7; count of bases not matched to a gene: 7. The CDR3 length is 13 residues. In DNA, the CDR3 is TGCAGCGTGAGGACAGGGGAGGTCCAGCCCCAGCATTTT. Protein sequence: CSVRTGEVQPQHF. Based on the CDR3 plus reference TRBV29-1 and TRBJ1-5, the full variable domain is SAVISQKPSRDICQRGTSLTIQCQVDSQVTMMFWYRQQPGQSLTLIATANQGSEATYESGFVIDKFPISRPNLTFSTLTVSNMSPEDSSIYLCSVRTGEVQPQHFGDGTRLSIL.

The gene calls are TRBV6-4 and TRBJ2-6; weak D call: TRBD1 (5 bases). The CDR3 length is 16 residues. V was trimmed by 0 bases and J by 0 bases, leaving 6 bases between them. CDR1 is MRHNA and CDR2 is SNTAGT in the germline V gene. The CDR3 region has the DNA TGTGCCAGCAGTGACTCGGACAACTCTGGGGCCAACGTCCTGACTTTC. It specifies CASSDSDNSGANVLTF.

The V and J genes are TRBV20-1 and TRBJ1-2, with D uncertain. This CDR3 is 11 amino acids long. Germline loops: CDR1 DFQATT, CDR2 SNEGSKA (reference sequence). V lost 0 bases and J 8 bases, leaving 7 bases between the germline ends. The chain's CDR3 is CSARDPVGYTF. CDR3 DNA sequence: TGCAGTGCTAGAGATCCCGTGGGCTACACCTTC.

The chain employs TRBV21-1 and TRBJ1-1; the tabulated D call, TRBD1, remains unverified against the DNA. TRBV21-1 is labeled a pseudogene. The CDR3 loop spans 16 amino acids. CDR3 nucleotides: TGTGCCAGCAGCAAAGGGGGAACGATTCAGGGGGCTAAAGCTTTCTTT. It codes for CASSKGGTIQGAKAFF.

This chain connects TRBV11-2 to TRBJ1-4; TRBD1 matches 10 bases. This CDR3 contains 17 residues. CDR1 is SGHAT and CDR2 is FQNNGV in the germline V gene. After removal of 1 base from V and 5 bases from J, the junction contained 7 bases not matched to a gene. The CDR3 DNA reads TGTGCCAGCAGCTTAGGGTTCGCGGACAGGGGGAATGAAAAACTGTTTTTT. Amino acid sequence: CASSLGFADRGNEKLFF.

As DNA, the CDR3 is TGTGCCAGCAGCTTATCGACTAGCGGGAGGTTTGGCGAGCAGTACTTC. It is translated as CASSLSTSGRFGEQYF. The chain recombines TRBV7-2 with TRBJ2-7, with TRBD2 matching over 13 bases. The germline V gene encodes CDR1 SGHTA and CDR2 FQGNSA. Unmatched junction bases numbered 7, after V lost 2 bases and J lost 6 bases. This CDR3 has 16 residues. The full variable domain, its missing parts supplied by reference TRBV7-2 and TRBJ2-7, is GAGVSQSPSNKVTEKGKDVELRCDPISGHTALYWYRQSLGQGLEFLIYFQGNSAPDKSGLPSDRFSAERTGGSVSTLTIQRTQQEDSAVYLCASSLSTSGRFGEQYFGPGTRLTVT.

This clone was observed a few times. The chain is built from TRBV11-2 and TRBJ1-5, with D possibly matching TRBD1 (5 bases). The V end lost 1 base, the J end lost 4 bases, and 5 bases lay between the germline ends. The CDR3 has 13 amino acids. Germline-derived CDR1 and CDR2 are SGHAT and FQNNGV. The DNA for the CDR3 is TGTGCCAGCAGCTTAGGACAGAATCAGCCCCAGCATTTT. As protein: CASSLGQNQPQHF.

The chain employs TRBV7-6 and TRBJ2-1; 8 bases fit TRBD2. Per the germline V gene, CDR1 is SGHVS and CDR2 is FNYEAQ. The CDR3 has 15 amino acids. V shed 5 bases and J 4 bases; nucleotides not matched to a gene: 7. This chain's CDR3 is CASSPGGGGYNEQFF. The CDR3 DNA follows: TGTGCCAGCAGCCCAGGCGGCGGGGGGTACAATGAGCAGTTCTTC.

A remark on this clone: This sample also contains other DNA sequences that code for the same CDR3. This chain joins TRBV3-1 (or the pseudogene TRBV3-2) and TRBJ2-3, with TRBD1 matching 10 bases. The CDR3 length is 14 residues. Germline CDR1 and CDR2: LGHDT and YNNKEL (reference sequence). V was clipped by 3 bases and J by 4 bases; unmatched bases: 1. The CDR3 DNA reads as TGTGCCAGCAGCCAGGGGACAGGGGCAGATACGCAGTATTTT. Amino acid sequence: CASSQGTGADTQYF.

A few counts support this clone. The chain uses TRBV11-2 and TRBJ2-5; D is unresolved. The CDR3 runs 14 residues. The V and J ends lost 2 bases and 5 bases respectively, with 12 bases between them. Per the germline V gene, CDR1 is SGHAT and CDR2 is FQNNGV. The CDR3 bases are TGTGCCAGCAGCTTATTCTCAATCGGGGAGACCCAGTACTTC. This gives the protein CASSLFSIGETQYF.

The chain carries TRBV7-2 and TRBJ1-1; 7 positions match TRBD1. Trimming removed 5 bases from V and 2 bases from J; junction bases left unmatched: 5. In germline, CDR1 is SGHTA, CDR2 FQGNSA. The CDR3 covers 14 residues. The CDR3 spells CASSGQGGNTEAFF. The CDR3 DNA reads TGTGCCAGCAGCGGCCAGGGGGGAAACACTGAAGCTTTCTTT. Full variable domain (rest looked up from reference TRBV7-2 and TRBJ1-1): GAGVSQSPSNKVTEKGKDVELRCDPISGHTALYWYRQSLGQGLEFLIYFQGNSAPDKSGLPSDRFSAERTGGSVSTLTIQRTQQEDSAVYLCASSGQGGNTEAFFGQGTRLTVV.

In its sample, this clone was seen once. The chain combines TRBV4-2 with TRBJ2-7; weak D call: TRBD2 (5 bases). Germline CDR1 is LGHNA and CDR2 is YNFKEQ. V was clipped by 0 bases and J by 0 bases, with 9 bases between them. The CDR3 has 15 amino acids. The CDR3 loop reads CASSQESGDSYEQYF. CDR3 sequence (DNA): TGTGCCAGCAGCCAAGAAAGCGGCGACTCCTACGAGCAGTACTTC.

This chain joins TRBV11-1 and TRBJ2-1; D call uncertain. The CDR3 length is 13 residues. V was pared by 4 bases and J by 7 bases, with 11 bases between. Looked up from germline, CDR1 is SGHAT and CDR2 is FQDESV (reference sequence). CDR3 coding DNA: TGTGCCAGCAGCTCCAGCGTTCGAAATGAGCAGTTCTTC. Residues: CASSSSVRNEQFF.